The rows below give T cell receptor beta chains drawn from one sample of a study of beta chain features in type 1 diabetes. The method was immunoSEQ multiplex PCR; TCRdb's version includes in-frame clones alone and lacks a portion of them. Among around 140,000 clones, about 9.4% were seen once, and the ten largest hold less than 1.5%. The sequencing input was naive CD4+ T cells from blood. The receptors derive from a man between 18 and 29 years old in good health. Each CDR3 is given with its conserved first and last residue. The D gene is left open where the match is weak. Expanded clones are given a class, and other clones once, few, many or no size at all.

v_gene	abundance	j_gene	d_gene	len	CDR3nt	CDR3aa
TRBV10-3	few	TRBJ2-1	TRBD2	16	TGTGCCATCAGTGAAGCAGCGGGGGGGCCCTACAATGAGCAGTTCTTC	CAISEAAGGPYNEQFF
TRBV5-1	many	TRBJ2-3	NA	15	TGCGCCAGCAGCGCGGGAAACGGAGGGACAGATACGCAGTATTTT	CASSAGNGGTDTQYF
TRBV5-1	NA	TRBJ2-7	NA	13	TGCGCCAGCAGCGACGTCGGCCCGAGGGAGCAGTACTTC	CASSDVGPREQYF
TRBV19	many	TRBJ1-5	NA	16	TGTGCCAGTACCCGGTCGGGAGTTGGGAGCAATCAGCCCCAGCATTTT	CASTRSGVGSNQPQHF
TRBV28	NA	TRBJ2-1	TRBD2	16	TGTGCCAGCAGTTTTCCCCGGGGGGGCTCCTACAATGAGCAGTTCTTC	CASSFPRGGSYNEQFF
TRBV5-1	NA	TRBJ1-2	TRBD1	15	TGCGCCAGCAGCTTGGATGGGACAGGGGGCTATGGCTACACCTTC	CASSLDGTGGYGYTF
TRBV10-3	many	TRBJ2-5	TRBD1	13	TGTGCCACCCTCGGACAGGGTGCAGAGACCCAGTACTTC	CATLGQGAETQYF
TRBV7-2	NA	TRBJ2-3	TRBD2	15	TGTGCCAGCAGCTTAAGCGGGGGGAGCACAGACACGCAGTATTTT	CASSLSGGSTDTQYF
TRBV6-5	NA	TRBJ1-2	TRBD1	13	TGTGCCAGCAGGTCGGGACAGGGGGCAGGCTACACCTTC	CASRSGQGAGYTF
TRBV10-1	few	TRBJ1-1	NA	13	TGCGCCAGCAGTGGCGGGACTCCGCTGGGGGCTTTCTTT	CASSGGTPLGAFF
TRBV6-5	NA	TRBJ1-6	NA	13	TGTGCCAGCAATACAGACAGTAGGTCACCCCTCCACTTT	CASNTDSRSPLHF
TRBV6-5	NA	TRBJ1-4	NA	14	TGTGCCAGCAGGGAACCAGGGGTCAATGAAAAACTGTTTTTT	CASREPGVNEKLFF
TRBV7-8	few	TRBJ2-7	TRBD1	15	TGTGCCAGCAGCGCCAACAGGGGGCGGCGGGACGAGCAGTACTTC	CASSANRGRRDEQYF
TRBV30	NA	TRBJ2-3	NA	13	TGTGCCTGGAGTGTGAGGAATACAGATACGCAGTATTTT	CAWSVRNTDTQYF
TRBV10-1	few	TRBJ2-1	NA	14	TGCGCCAGCAGTGCCCGTGTCAGGGGCCATGAGCAGTTCTTC	CASSARVRGHEQFF
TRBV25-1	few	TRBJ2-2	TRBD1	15	TGTGCCAGCAGTGAGCGGGACAGGGTGACCGGGGAGCTGTTTTTT	CASSERDRVTGELFF
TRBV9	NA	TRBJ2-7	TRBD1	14	TGTGCCAGCAGCGTGAAGACAGGGGGAGGCGAGCAGTACTTC	CASSVKTGGGEQYF
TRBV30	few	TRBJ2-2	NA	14	TGTGCCTGGAGGATACACATGAACACCGGGGAGCTGTTTTTT	CAWRIHMNTGELFF
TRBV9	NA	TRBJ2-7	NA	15	TGTGCCAGCAGCGTAGGCGGGACAGCCCAATACGAGCAGTACTTC	CASSVGGTAQYEQYF
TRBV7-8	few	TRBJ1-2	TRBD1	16	TGTGCCAGCAGCGAGGGGACAGGACGAGCTAACTATGGCTACACCTTC	CASSEGTGRANYGYTF
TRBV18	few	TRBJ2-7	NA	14	TGTGCCAGCTCACCACAGGGGCTCTCCTACGAGCAGTACTTC	CASSPQGLSYEQYF
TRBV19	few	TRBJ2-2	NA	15	TGTGCCAGTAGTTGGTGGTCTCTCGGGACCGGGGAGCTGTTTTTT	CASSWWSLGTGELFF
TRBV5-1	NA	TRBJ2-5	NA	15	TGCGCCAGCAGCTTGATGGCAAACCCACAAGAGACCCAGTACTTC	CASSLMANPQETQYF
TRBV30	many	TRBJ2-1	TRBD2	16	TGTGCCTGGAGGGTCCTTAGCGGGACAAACTACAATGAGCAGTTCTTC	CAWRVLSGTNYNEQFF
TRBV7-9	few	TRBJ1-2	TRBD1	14	TGTGCCAGCAGCCCCGGGACAGCAGGCCTCGGCTACACCTTC	CASSPGTAGLGYTF
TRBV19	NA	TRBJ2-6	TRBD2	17	TGTGCCAGTAGTAGGACTAGCGTGTCGGTTGGGGCCAACGTCCTGACTTTC	CASSRTSVSVGANVLTF
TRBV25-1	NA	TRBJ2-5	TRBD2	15	TGTGCCAGCAGTGAATGGCTAGCGGGGGTAGAGACCCAGTACTTC	CASSEWLAGVETQYF
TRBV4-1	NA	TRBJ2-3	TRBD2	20	TGCGCCAGCAGCCAAGAGTCATTATCCGGGACTAGTGGGGAGCTGGATACGCAGTATTTT	CASSQESLSGTSGELDTQYF
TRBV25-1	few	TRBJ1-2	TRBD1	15	TGTGCCAGCAGTGAATACGGGACAGGGCTAGATGGCTACACCTTC	CASSEYGTGLDGYTF
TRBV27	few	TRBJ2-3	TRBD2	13	TGTGCCAGCAGTGGGGGGGGCACAGATACGCAGTATTTT	CASSGGGTDTQYF
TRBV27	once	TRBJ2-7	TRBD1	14	TGTGCCAGCAGCCGACAGGGGGCTTTGTACGAGCAGTACTTC	CASSRQGALYEQYF
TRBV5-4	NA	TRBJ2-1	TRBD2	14	TGCGCCAGCAGCCCGGGACTAGCTTCCAATGAGCAGTTCTTC	CASSPGLASNEQFF
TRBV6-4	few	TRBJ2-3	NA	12	TGTGCCAGCAGAGACAGCGCAGATACGCAGTATTTT	CASRDSADTQYF
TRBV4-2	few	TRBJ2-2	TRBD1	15	TGTGCCAGCAGCCATAAGGGGACAGACACCGGGGAGCTGTTTTTT	CASSHKGTDTGELFF
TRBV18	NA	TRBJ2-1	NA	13	TGTGCCAGCTCACCCGGGAGAGACAATGAGCAGTTCTTC	CASSPGRDNEQFF
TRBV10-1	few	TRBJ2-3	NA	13	TGCGCCAGCAGTGAGTCTGTTCAAGATACGCAGTATTTT	CASSESVQDTQYF
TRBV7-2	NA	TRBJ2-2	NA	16	TGTGCCAGCAGCTTATCCTCGACAGGGAACACCGGGGAGCTGTTTTTT	CASSLSSTGNTGELFF
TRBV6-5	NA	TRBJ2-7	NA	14	TGTGCCAGCAGTACTCAGGGGCCCTCCTACGAGCAGTACTTC	CASSTQGPSYEQYF
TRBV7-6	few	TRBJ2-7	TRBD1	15	TGTGCCAGCAGCCCATCGACAGGGGGTTCCTACGAGCAGTACTTC	CASSPSTGGSYEQYF
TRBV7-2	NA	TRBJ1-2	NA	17	TGTGCCAGCAGCTCCGGTGGGGCTCTAGGGTTTTCTCTTGGCTACACCTTC	CASSSGGALGFSLGYTF
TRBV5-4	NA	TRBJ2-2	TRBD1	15	TGTGCCAGCAGCTTTGTCGCAGGGGGCACCGGGGAGCTGTTTTTT	CASSFVAGGTGELFF
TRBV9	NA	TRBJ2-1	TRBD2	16	TGTGCCAGCAGCGCCGACGGGAGCGGGGGTATCAATGAGCAGTTCTTC	CASSADGSGGINEQFF
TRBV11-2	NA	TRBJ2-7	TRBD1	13	TGTGCCAGCGTTCGGGACAGGGGGTACGAGCAGTACTTC	CASVRDRGYEQYF
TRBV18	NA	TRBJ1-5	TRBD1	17	TGTGCCAGCTCACCGAAAGGGGTAGAGGGGGCAGGGAAGGCCCAGCATTTT	CASSPKGVEGAGKAQHF
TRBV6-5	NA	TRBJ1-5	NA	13	TGTGCCAGTAGGAGGCGTAGCAATCAGCCCCAGCATTTT	CASRRRSNQPQHF
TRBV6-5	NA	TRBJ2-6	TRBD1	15	TGTGCCAGCAGTGGGACAGGGTCTGGGGCCAACGTCCTGACTTTC	CASSGTGSGANVLTF
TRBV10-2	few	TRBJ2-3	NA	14	TGCGCCAGCAGTCCTGGAGCGAGCACAGATACGCAGTATTTT	CASSPGASTDTQYF
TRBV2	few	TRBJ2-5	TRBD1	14	TGTGCCAGCAGCCCGGACAGGGGCGCGGAGACCCAGTACTTC	CASSPDRGAETQYF
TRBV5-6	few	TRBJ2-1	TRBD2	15	TGTGCCAGCCGGAGGAGCGGGGGCCCCTACAATGAGCAGTTCTTC	CASRRSGGPYNEQFF
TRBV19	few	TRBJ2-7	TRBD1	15	TGTGCCAGTAACCCTGGGACAGGGTACTCCTACGAGCAGTACTTC	CASNPGTGYSYEQYF
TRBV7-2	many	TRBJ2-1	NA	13	TGTGCCACTGAGATGGGGGCTCCGGGTGAGCAGTTCTTC	CATEMGAPGEQFF
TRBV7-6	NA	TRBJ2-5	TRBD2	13	TGTGCCAGCAGTTTTCGGGGGGGAGAGACCCAGTACTTC	CASSFRGGETQYF
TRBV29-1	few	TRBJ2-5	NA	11	TGCAGCGGGGGCCTCCAAGAGACCCAGTACTTC	CSGGLQETQYF